This is a list of T cell receptor beta chains from one sample in a study of T-cell memory formation after mild COVID-19. A single record per CDR3 protein comes from TCRdb applying MiXCR to the 5' RACE reads. This table has 300,000 to 400,000 distinct CDR3 sequences, about 21% appearing once. Sequenced input: PBMCs or a T cell subset sorted from them (not recorded which). The source is an adult woman who had mild COVID-19 (a few samples of this study predate the infection). Cell type and time point are not known. The CDR3 runs from the conserved cysteine through the conserved F or W. The order of the fields is clone size, V gene, CDR3 length, J gene, D gene, CDR3 DNA, CDR3 protein. A D gene is named only where the DNA matches it firmly. Size tells how often a clone was seen (once, few, many) or the class of an expanded clone, and some rows leave it out.

size: many
V: TRBV12-3/TRBV12-4
length: 13
J: TRBJ2-7
D: .
DNA: TGTGCCAGCAGTTACGGGACGTACTACGAGCAGTACTTC
CDR3: CASSYGTYYEQYF

size: few
V: TRBV6-5
length: 15
J: TRBJ1-6
D: .
DNA: TGTGCCAGCAGTTACTCGAGTACGGCCAATTCACCCCTCCACTTT
CDR3: CASSYSSTANSPLHF

size: .
V: TRBV7-9
length: 13
J: TRBJ1-1
D: .
DNA: TGTGCCAGCAGCATCGGGACCAACCTTGGGGCTTTCTTT
CDR3: CASSIGTNLGAFF

size: .
V: TRBV25-1
length: 16
J: TRBJ2-5
D: TRBD1
DNA: TGTGCCAGCAGTGAGGTTGGGACAGGGGGCCCGGAGACCCAGTACTTC
CDR3: CASSEVGTGGPETQYF

size: many
V: TRBV11-2
length: 16
J: TRBJ2-1
D: .
DNA: TGTGCCAGCAGCGCCAGGGGCGGGTTTTCCTACAATGAGCAGTTCTTC
CDR3: CASSARGGFSYNEQFF

size: few
V: TRBV20-1
length: 14
J: TRBJ2-7
D: .
DNA: TGCAGTGCCTTCCAGGACAGAGACTCCTACGAGCAGTACTTC
CDR3: CSAFQDRDSYEQYF

size: .
V: TRBV28
length: 15
J: TRBJ1-5
D: .
DNA: TGTGCCAGCAATTTCGGTGGCAGGGGAGGTCAGCCCCAGCATTTT
CDR3: CASNFGGRGGQPQHF

size: few
V: TRBV4-3
length: 15
J: TRBJ1-2
D: .
DNA: TGCGCCAGCAGCCAAGTGCTCAGAGCCTATGGGGGCTACACCTTC
CDR3: CASSQVLRAYGGYTF

size: .
V: TRBV6-5
length: 11
J: TRBJ1-2
D: .
DNA: TGTGCCAGCAGTTCTGGGAATGGCTACACCTTC
CDR3: CASSSGNGYTF

size: .
V: TRBV15
length: 15
J: TRBJ2-7
D: TRBD1
DNA: TGTGCCACCAGCAGAGGGACAGGCGTCTCCTACGAGCAGTACTTC
CDR3: CATSRGTGVSYEQYF

size: .
V: TRBV9
length: 13
J: TRBJ2-1
D: .
DNA: TGTGCCAGCAGCGCATACTACTCCAATGAGCAGTTCTTC
CDR3: CASSAYYSNEQFF

size: .
V: TRBV3-1
length: 16
J: TRBJ1-2
D: .
DNA: TGTGCCAGCAGCCAAGATCAAGTCAGTCAATACTATGGCTACACCTTC
CDR3: CASSQDQVSQYYGYTF

size: .
V: TRBV7-9
length: 10
J: TRBJ1-2
D: .
DNA: TGTGCCAGCAGCAATATTGGCTACACCTTC
CDR3: CASSNIGYTF

size: .
V: TRBV5-1
length: 15
J: TRBJ2-3
D: .
DNA: TGCGCCAGCAGCTTGGACTTAGGAGGCACAGATACGCAGTATTTT
CDR3: CASSLDLGGTDTQYF

size: few
V: TRBV5-1
length: 20
J: TRBJ2-3
D: .
DNA: TGCGCCAGCAGCTTAAATCCGCGGGTGGGCGGGGCCCGAAGAACAGATACGCAGTATTTT
CDR3: CASSLNPRVGGARRTDTQYF

size: .
V: TRBV12-3/TRBV12-4
length: 15
J: TRBJ1-1
D: .
DNA: TGTGCCAGCAGTTTCGGAGGGAACCAGAACACTGAAGCTTTCTTT
CDR3: CASSFGGNQNTEAFF

size: .
V: TRBV7-2
length: 13
J: TRBJ2-7
D: .
DNA: TGTGCCAGCAGCTTAGAAATAGGGGGCGAGCAGTACTTC
CDR3: CASSLEIGGEQYF

size: .
V: TRBV7-6
length: 16
J: TRBJ2-3
D: .
DNA: TGTGCCAGCAGCTTAATCTCCGGGCGATACACAGATACGCAGTATTTT
CDR3: CASSLISGRYTDTQYF

size: few
V: TRBV7-6
length: 16
J: TRBJ2-7
D: TRBD2
DNA: TGTGCCAGCAGCTTAGGTTCTAGCGGGGGTGCCTACGAGCAGTACTTC
CDR3: CASSLGSSGGAYEQYF

size: .
V: TRBV7-8
length: 16
J: TRBJ1-6
D: TRBD1
DNA: TGTGCCAGCAGTTTTTTTCAGGGACAGGGGAATTCACCCCTCCACTTT
CDR3: CASSFFQGQGNSPLHF

size: few
V: TRBV5-5
length: 13
J: TRBJ2-5
D: .
DNA: TGTGCCAGCAGCTTGCCGGTCGGAGAGACCCAGTACTTC
CDR3: CASSLPVGETQYF

size: few
V: TRBV15
length: 18
J: TRBJ1-6
D: .
DNA: TGTGCCACCAGCCCCGAGGAAGGCACGAGCTCCTATAATTCACCCCTCCACTTT
CDR3: CATSPEEGTSSYNSPLHF

size: .
V: TRBV11-2
length: 11
J: TRBJ1-2
D: .
DNA: TGTGCCAGCAGGAAGGGCTATGGCTACACCTTC
CDR3: CASRKGYGYTF

size: few
V: TRBV5-1
length: 16
J: TRBJ2-5
D: .
DNA: TGCGCCAGCAGCTTGGTGGAAGGGCTCCTACAAGAGACCCAGTACTTC
CDR3: CASSLVEGLLQETQYF

size: .
V: TRBV20-1
length: 14
J: TRBJ2-1
D: TRBD2
DNA: TGCAGTGCCGAGCCTAGCGGGATGTTGCATGAGCAGTTCTTC
CDR3: CSAEPSGMLHEQFF

size: many
V: TRBV24-1
length: 15
J: TRBJ2-1
D: .
DNA: TGTGCCACCAGTGATGGGATTCGAGGATTCGCTGAGCAGTTCTTC
CDR3: CATSDGIRGFAEQFF

size: many
V: TRBV5-1
length: 12
J: TRBJ2-2
D: .
DNA: TGTGCCAGCAGCTTAGACACCGGGGAGCTGTTTTTT
CDR3: CASSLDTGELFF

size: .
V: TRBV7-9
length: 13
J: TRBJ2-7
D: .
DNA: TGTGCCAGCAGCTTAGACGGATTCTACGAGCAGTACTTC
CDR3: CASSLDGFYEQYF

size: few
V: TRBV7-2
length: 14
J: TRBJ2-2
D: .
DNA: TGTGCCAGCAGCCCGTTTGTGGGGTCCGGGGAGCTGTTTTTT
CDR3: CASSPFVGSGELFF

size: few
V: TRBV10-3
length: 14
J: TRBJ2-2
D: .
DNA: TGTGCCATCAGTGAGGGGACGGTCACCGGGGAGCTGTTTTTT
CDR3: CAISEGTVTGELFF

size: few
V: TRBV4-3
length: 17
J: TRBJ2-7
D: TRBD1
DNA: TGCGCCAGCAGCCAAGAACTCCGGGACAGCCTGGCTTACGAGCAGTACTTC
CDR3: CASSQELRDSLAYEQYF

size: few
V: TRBV18
length: 17
J: TRBJ2-3
D: TRBD1
DNA: TGTGCCAGCTCACCACCGGTGGGACAGGGGGTCACAGATACGCAGTATTTT
CDR3: CASSPPVGQGVTDTQYF

size: .
V: TRBV29-1
length: 14
J: TRBJ2-2
D: TRBD1
DNA: TGCAGCGCCTTGGGACAGGGGAACACCGGGGAGCTGTTTTTT
CDR3: CSALGQGNTGELFF

size: many
V: TRBV5-1
length: 14
J: TRBJ2-7
D: .
DNA: TGCGCCAGCAGCTTGACGGCAGGTTCGGACGAGCAGTACTTC
CDR3: CASSLTAGSDEQYF

size: few
V: TRBV24-1
length: 16
J: TRBJ1-1
D: .
DNA: TGTGCCACCAGTGGTGGACAGTTTAATTGGGACACTGAAGCTTTCTTT
CDR3: CATSGGQFNWDTEAFF

size: .
V: TRBV6-5
length: 17
J: TRBJ1-4
D: TRBD1
DNA: TGTGCCAGCAGTTACTCGGACAGGGGGCTCTCTAATGAAAAACTGTTTTTT
CDR3: CASSYSDRGLSNEKLFF

size: .
V: TRBV27
length: 15
J: TRBJ2-1
D: TRBD2
DNA: TGTGCCAGCACCTCCGGGACTTGGGGAGGGAATGAGCAGTTCTTC
CDR3: CASTSGTWGGNEQFF